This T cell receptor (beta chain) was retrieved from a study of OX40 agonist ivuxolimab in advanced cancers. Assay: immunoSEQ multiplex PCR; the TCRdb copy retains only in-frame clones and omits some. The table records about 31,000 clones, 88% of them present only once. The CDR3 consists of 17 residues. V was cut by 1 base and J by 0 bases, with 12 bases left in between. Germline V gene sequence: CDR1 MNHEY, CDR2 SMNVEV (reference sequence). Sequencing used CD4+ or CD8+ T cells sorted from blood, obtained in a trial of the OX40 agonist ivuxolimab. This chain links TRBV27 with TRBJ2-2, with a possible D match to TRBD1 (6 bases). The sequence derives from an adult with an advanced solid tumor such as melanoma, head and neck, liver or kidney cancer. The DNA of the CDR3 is TGTGCCAGCAGTTTATATCAGACAGGCCCGAACACCGGGGAGCTGTTTTTT. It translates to CASSLYQTGPNTGELFF.